The next 2 T cell receptor beta chains were all read from a single sample in a study of T cell clonotyping in hematopoietic cell transplantation. The method was immunoSEQ multiplex PCR; TCRdb's version includes in-frame clones alone and lacks a portion of them. The data hold about 13,000 clones, with more than 90% observed a single time. Material: PBMCs, obtained 100 days after allogeneic stem cell transplant. These receptors came from a female patient aged 50 to 65 who had an allogeneic stem cell transplant from an unrelated donor, so the T cells may come from the graft donor. Some clones in this sample may be carry-over from other donors' samples.

J is TRBJ1-1 and V is TRBV27; no reliable D call. V lost 2 bases, J lost 4 bases, and 17 bases lay in between. The germline gives CDR1 MNHEY, CDR2 SMNVEV (reference sequence). This CDR3 is built from 16 residues. The CDR3 protein is CASSLGRSGSRTEAFF. The CDR3 DNA is TGTGCCAGCAGTTTAGGTCGGTCTGGGTCCCGCACTGAAGCTTTCTTT.

The chain links TRBV2 to TRBJ1-5; 7 bases agree with TRBD1. This CDR3 spans 14 amino acids. CDR1 and CDR2 (germline): SNHLY, FYNNEI. The J segment lost 2 bases and the V segment lost 8 bases, leaving 6 bases of the junction unmatched. In nucleotides, the CDR3 is TGTGCCAGCCGCCGGGACAGCGGCAATCAGCCCCAGCATTTT. It is translated as CASRRDSGNQPQHF.